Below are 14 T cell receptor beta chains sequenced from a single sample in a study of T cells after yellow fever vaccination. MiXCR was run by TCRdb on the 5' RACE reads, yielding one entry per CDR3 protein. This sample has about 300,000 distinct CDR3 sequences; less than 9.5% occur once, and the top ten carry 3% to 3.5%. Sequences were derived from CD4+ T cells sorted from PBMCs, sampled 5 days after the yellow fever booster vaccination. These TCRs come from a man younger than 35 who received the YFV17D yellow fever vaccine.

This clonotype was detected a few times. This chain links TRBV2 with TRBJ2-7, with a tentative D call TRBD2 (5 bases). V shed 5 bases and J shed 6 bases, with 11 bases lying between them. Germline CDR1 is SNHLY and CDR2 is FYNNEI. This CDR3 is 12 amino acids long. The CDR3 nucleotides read TGTGCCAGCAGTCGACTATTGGGCGAGCAGTACGTC. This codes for CASSRLLGEQYV.

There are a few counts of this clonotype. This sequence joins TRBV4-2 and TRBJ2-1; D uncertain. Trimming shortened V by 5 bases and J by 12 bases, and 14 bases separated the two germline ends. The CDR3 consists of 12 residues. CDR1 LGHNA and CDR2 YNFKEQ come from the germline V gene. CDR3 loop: CASSSLASLQFF. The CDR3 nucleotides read TGTGCCAGCAGCTCCCTTGCGAGCCTGCAGTTCTTC.

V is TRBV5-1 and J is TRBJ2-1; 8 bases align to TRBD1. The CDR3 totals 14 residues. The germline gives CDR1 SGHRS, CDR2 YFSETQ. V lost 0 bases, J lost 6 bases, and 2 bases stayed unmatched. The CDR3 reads CASSLVTGGNEQFF. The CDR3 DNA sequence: TGCGCCAGCAGCTTGGTTACAGGGGGCAATGAGCAGTTCTTC.

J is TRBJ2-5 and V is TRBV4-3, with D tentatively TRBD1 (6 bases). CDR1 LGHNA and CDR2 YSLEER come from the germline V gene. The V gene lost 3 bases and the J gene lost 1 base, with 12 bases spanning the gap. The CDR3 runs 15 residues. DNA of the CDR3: TGCGCCAGCAGCCACAGGACAGACCTCCAAGAGACCCAGTACTTC. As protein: CASSHRTDLQETQYF.

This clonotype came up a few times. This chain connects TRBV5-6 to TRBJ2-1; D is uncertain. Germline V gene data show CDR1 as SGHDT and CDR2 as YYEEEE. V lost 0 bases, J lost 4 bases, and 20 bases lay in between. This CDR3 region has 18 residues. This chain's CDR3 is CASSLDRSSRLTYNEQFF. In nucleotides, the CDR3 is TGTGCCAGCAGCTTGGATCGGAGTAGTAGGTTGACGTACAATGAGCAGTTCTTC.

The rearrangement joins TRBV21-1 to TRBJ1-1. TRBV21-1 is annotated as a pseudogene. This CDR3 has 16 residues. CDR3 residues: CASTDRRTSRNTEAFF. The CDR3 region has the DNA TGTGCCAGCACCGATAGAAGAACCTCTCGGAACACTGAAGCTTTCTTT.

The CDR3, as DNA: TGCGCCAGCAGCTGGGGGGAGGAGACCCAGTACTTC. This codes for CASSWGEETQYF. This sequence joins TRBV5-1 and TRBJ2-5, with a tentative D call TRBD2 (6 bases). In germline, CDR1 is SGHRS, CDR2 YFSETQ. Trimming left V 3 bases short and J 5 bases short, with 8 bases between. The CDR3 is 12 residues long.

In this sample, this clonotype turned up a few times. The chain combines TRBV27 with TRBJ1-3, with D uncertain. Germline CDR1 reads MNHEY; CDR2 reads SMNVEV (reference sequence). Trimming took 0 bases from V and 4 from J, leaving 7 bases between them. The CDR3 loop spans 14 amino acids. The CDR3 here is CASSLSFYGNTIYF. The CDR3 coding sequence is TGTGCCAGCAGTTTATCATTTTACGGAAACACCATATATTTT.

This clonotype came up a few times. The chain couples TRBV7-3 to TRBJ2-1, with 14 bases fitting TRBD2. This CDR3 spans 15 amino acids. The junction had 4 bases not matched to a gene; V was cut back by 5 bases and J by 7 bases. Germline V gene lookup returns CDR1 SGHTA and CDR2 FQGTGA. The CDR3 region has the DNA TGTGCCAGCAGCATCGGGACTAGCGGGGGTAATGAGCAGTTCTTC. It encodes CASSIGTSGGNEQFF. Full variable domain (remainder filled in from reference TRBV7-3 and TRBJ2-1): GAGVSQTPSNKVTEKGKYVELRCDPISGHTALYWYRQSLGQGPEFLIYFQGTGAADDSGLPNDRFFAVRPEGSVSTLKIQRTERGDSAVYLCASSIGTSGGNEQFFGPGTRLTVL.

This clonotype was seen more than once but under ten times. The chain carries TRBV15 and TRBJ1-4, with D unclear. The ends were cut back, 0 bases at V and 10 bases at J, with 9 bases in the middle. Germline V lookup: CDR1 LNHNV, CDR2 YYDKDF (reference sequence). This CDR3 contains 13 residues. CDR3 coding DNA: TGTGCCACCAGCAGAGAGAGTGGCGGAAAACTGTTTTTT. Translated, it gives CATSRESGGKLFF.

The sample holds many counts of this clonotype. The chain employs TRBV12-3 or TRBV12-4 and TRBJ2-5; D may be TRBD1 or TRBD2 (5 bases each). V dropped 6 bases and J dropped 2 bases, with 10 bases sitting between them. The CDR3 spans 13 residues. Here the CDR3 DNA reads TGTGCCAGCAGCCAGGGAGATCAAGAGACCCAGTACTTC. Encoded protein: CASSQGDQETQYF.

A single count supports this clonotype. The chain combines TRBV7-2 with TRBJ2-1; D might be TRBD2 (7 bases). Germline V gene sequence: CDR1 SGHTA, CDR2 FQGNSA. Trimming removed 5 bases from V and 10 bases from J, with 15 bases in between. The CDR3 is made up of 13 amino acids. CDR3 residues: CASSPRTGGEQFF. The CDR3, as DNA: TGTGCCAGCAGCCCCCGCACGGGGGGCGAGCAGTTCTTC.

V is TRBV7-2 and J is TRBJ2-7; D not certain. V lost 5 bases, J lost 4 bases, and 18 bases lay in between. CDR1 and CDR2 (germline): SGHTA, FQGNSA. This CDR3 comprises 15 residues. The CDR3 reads CASSQTRFGVYEQYF. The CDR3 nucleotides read TGTGCCAGCAGCCAAACCCGGTTTGGGGTTTACGAGCAGTACTTC.

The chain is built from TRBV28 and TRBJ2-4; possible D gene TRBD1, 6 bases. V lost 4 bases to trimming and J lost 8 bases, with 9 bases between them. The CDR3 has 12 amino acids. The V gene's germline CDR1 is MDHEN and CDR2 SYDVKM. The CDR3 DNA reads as TGTGCCAGCAGTTCTCAGGGGTACATTCAGTACTTC. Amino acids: CASSSQGYIQYF.